This T cell receptor beta chain was captured by sequencing in a study of tumor-infiltrating lymphocytes in oesophageal squamous cell carcinoma. TCRdb redid the calling of the PCR reads with MiXCR, one entry per CDR3 protein. Of roughly 21,000 distinct CDR3 sequences in the sample, roughly two fifths are singletons; the top ten hold roughly two fifths. V was clipped by 6 bases and J by 1 base, with 11 bases between them. Germline CDR1 reads WSHSY; CDR2 reads SAAADI. The CDR3 has 14 residues. The TCR sequence derives from a male donor with esophageal squamous cell carcinoma. Material for sequencing was esophageal tumor tissue. The rearrangement joins TRBV10-2 to TRBJ2-3; D might be TRBD2 (5 bases). DNA for the CDR3: TGCGCCAGCAGCGAGGGCTGGGGCACAGATACGCAGTATTTT. Translated: CASSEGWGTDTQYF.